This T cell receptor beta chain derives from a study of cytomegalovirus exposure and HLA in healthy donors. PCR was performed using 60 Vbeta and 13 Jbeta primers. Produced via immunoSEQ multiplex PCR; TCRdb's table is partial and in-frame only. The top ten clones hold less than 1.6% of a sample with fewer than 200,000 clones, 71% of them seen once. Study-wide results and limits: Available immune exposure information covered CMV serostatus only. Among the most significant clusters, several appeared linked to common viral pathogens in a later analysis. In presence/absence analyses, roughly uniform sequencing depth across donors was assumed.

Points on this clone: Its antigen is not identified.

CDR1 is SGHAT, CDR2 FQNNGV, per germline. The CDR3 length is 14 residues. J gave up 8 bases and V 4 bases, and 7 bases lay outside the gene matches. This clonotype was sampled from a girl aged 10 to 17 in good health and CMV-seronegative. The chain carries TRBV11-2 and TRBJ2-2; TRBD1 agrees at 7 bases. The sequenced material came from PBMCs. The CDR3, as DNA: TGTGCCAGCAGCTCGAACAGGGGCTGGGGGGAGCTGTTTTTT. Its protein product is CASSSNRGWGELFF. Using reference TRBV11-2 and TRBJ2-2 for the parts outside the CDR3, the full variable domain is EAGVAQSPRYKIIEKRQSVAFWCNPISGHATLYWYQQILGQGPKLLIQFQNNGVVDDSQLPKDRFSAERLKGVDSTLKIQPAKLEDSAVYLCASSSNRGWGELFFGEGSRLTVL.